This is a list of T cell receptor beta chains from one sample in a study of blood T cell repertoires in COVID-19. Clones were read by immunoSEQ multiplex PCR, and TCRdb kept only the in-frame ones, dropping some. The sample yields under 200,000 clones, about 86% seen once. The sample was peripheral blood. The receptors were gathered from a human donor with acute or convalescent COVID-19. The donor label of this sample is uncertain. CDR3s include the opening cysteine and the closing phenylalanine or tryptophan. The order of the fields is D gene, CDR3 length, J gene, V gene, clone size, CDR3 protein, CDR3 DNA. The D gene is left open where the match is weak. Not all rows give a size; the values are once, few, many and, for expanded clones, a class.

>NA|14|TRBJ1-2|TRBV29-1|NA
CSVEDSGRPGGYTF
TGCAGCGTTGAAGATTCTGGCAGGCCGGGAGGCTACACCTTC
>TRBD1|14|TRBJ1-2|TRBV15|NA
CATSRGTGGFGYTF
TGTGCCACCAGCAGGGGAACAGGGGGCTTTGGCTACACCTTC
>TRBD1|14|TRBJ2-5|TRBV6-1|NA
CASREGQAQETQYF
TGTGCCAGCAGGGAAGGACAGGCGCAAGAGACCCAGTACTTC
>NA|12|TRBJ1-5|TRBV12-3/TRBV12-4|NA
CASSDRYQPQHF
TGTGCCAGCAGTGACAGGTATCAGCCCCAGCATTTT
>NA|18|TRBJ2-7|TRBV19|NA
CASSIKVTNTVGNYEQYF
TGTGCCAGTAGTATAAAGGTGACTAACACCGTGGGCAATTACGAGCAGTACTTC
>NA|15|TRBJ2-3|TRBV4-2|once
CASTRGTTGTDTQYF
TGTGCCAGCACCAGGGGGACTACCGGCACAGATACGCAGTATTTT
>NA|15|TRBJ1-2|TRBV11-2|NA
CASSLEGRRGEGYTF
TGTGCCAGCAGCTTAGAAGGTCGGAGGGGCGAGGGCTACACCTTC
>TRBD1|14|TRBJ1-5|TRBV16|few
CASSQFIGGQPQHF
TGTGCCAGCAGCCAATTCATAGGGGGCCAGCCCCAGCATTTT
>TRBD2|15|TRBJ2-3|TRBV9|NA
CASTTSGRDGDTQYF
TGTGCCAGCACCACTAGCGGGAGGGATGGAGATACGCAGTATTTT
>TRBD1|13|TRBJ2-3|TRBV29-1|NA
CSVRQGGTDTQYF
TGCAGCGTTCGACAGGGGGGGACAGATACGCAGTATTTT
>TRBD1|15|TRBJ1-4|TRBV5-1|NA
CASSPDRSTNEKLFF
TGCGCCAGCAGCCCGGACAGGAGCACTAATGAAAAACTGTTTTTT
>TRBD2|14|TRBJ2-7|TRBV11-3|NA
CASSQGLSRHEQYF
TGTGCCAGCAGCCAGGGACTATCGCGGCACGAGCAGTACTTC
>NA|15|TRBJ2-7|TRBV5-1|NA
CASSLEGSFSYEQYF
TGCGCCAGCAGCTTGGAGGGGTCCTTCTCCTACGAGCAGTACTTC
>NA|17|TRBJ2-2|TRBV5-1|NA
CASSPGGGVANTGELFF
TGCGCCAGCAGTCCCGGAGGGGGGGTTGCAAACACCGGGGAGCTGTTTTTT
>TRBD1|16|TRBJ1-2|TRBV28|NA
CASLSHQGQGYYGYTF
TGTGCCAGCCTTAGCCACCAGGGACAGGGGTACTATGGCTACACCTTC
>NA|13|TRBJ1-1|TRBV18|NA
CASSPPGGTEAFF
TGTGCCAGCTCACCACCGGGAGGAACTGAAGCTTTCTTT
>NA|15|TRBJ2-7|TRBV27|NA
CASSSQGTGSYEQYF
TGTGCCAGCAGTTCCCAGGGGACGGGCTCCTACGAGCAGTACTTC
>TRBD1|15|TRBJ1-1|TRBV11-2|NA
CASSGRQGGDTEAFF
TGTGCCAGCAGCGGCAGACAGGGGGGGGACACTGAAGCTTTCTTT
>TRBD1|14|TRBJ2-3|TRBV5-1|NA
CASSIQGATDTQYF
TGCGCCAGCAGCATACAGGGGGCCACAGATACGCAGTATTTT
>NA|17|TRBJ2-7|TRBV6-1|NA
CASSESVDDSYSYEQYF
TGTGCCAGCAGTGAGTCCGTTGACGACAGCTATTCCTACGAGCAGTACTTC
>NA|15|TRBJ2-2|TRBV5-1|NA
CASSLAGEGTGELFF
TGCGCCAGCAGCTTGGCGGGAGAAGGGACCGGGGAGCTGTTTTTT
>NA|14|TRBJ1-3|TRBV7-9|NA
CASSQGHPGNTIYF
TGTGCCAGCAGCCAAGGACACCCTGGAAACACCATATATTTT
>TRBD2|16|TRBJ2-5|TRBV5-6|few
CASSFRLAGAQETQYF
TGTGCCAGCAGCTTTAGACTAGCGGGGGCCCAAGAGACCCAGTACTTC
>TRBD1|13|TRBJ1-5|TRBV11-2|NA
CASSSDRGQPQHF
TGTGCCAGCAGCTCGGACAGGGGCCAGCCCCAGCATTTT
>TRBD2|16|TRBJ2-1|TRBV11-2|NA
CASSSVRLATYNEQFF
TGTGCCAGCAGCTCGGTTCGACTAGCGACCTACAATGAGCAGTTCTTC
>NA|17|TRBJ2-1|TRBV7-9|NA
CASSLVSWGVKDNEQFF
TGTGCCAGCAGCTTAGTCTCTTGGGGGGTGAAGGACAATGAGCAGTTCTTC